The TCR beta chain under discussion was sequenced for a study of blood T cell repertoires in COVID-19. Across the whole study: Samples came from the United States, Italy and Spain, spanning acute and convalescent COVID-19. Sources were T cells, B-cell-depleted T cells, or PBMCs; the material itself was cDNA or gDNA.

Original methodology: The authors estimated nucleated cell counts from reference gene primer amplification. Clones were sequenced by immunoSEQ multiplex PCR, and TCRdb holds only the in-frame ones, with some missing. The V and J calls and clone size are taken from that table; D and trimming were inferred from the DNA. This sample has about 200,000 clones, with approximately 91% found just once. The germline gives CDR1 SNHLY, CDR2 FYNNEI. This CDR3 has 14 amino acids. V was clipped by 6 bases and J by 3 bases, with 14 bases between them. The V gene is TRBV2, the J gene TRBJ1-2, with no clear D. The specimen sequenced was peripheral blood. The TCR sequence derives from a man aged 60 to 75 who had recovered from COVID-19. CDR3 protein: CASSYPYLDYGYTF. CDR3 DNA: TGTGCCAGCAGCTACCCCTACCTTGACTATGGCTACACCTTC.